One sample yielded the 8 T cell receptor beta chains listed below, sequenced in a study of T-cell reconstitution after alpha-beta-depleted transplantation in children. Library preparation (for TCRbeta) was performed with unique molecular identifiers. Each CDR3 protein is one row after TCRdb ran MiXCR on the PCR reads. This table holds 450,000 to 600,000 distinct CDR3 sequences, approximately 30% found once. Sequenced material: PBMCs from the stem cell graft donor, taken from the stem cell graft. The receptors originated from a human donor who donated a stem cell graft to a child with aplastic anemia.

This clonotype has a handful of counts. The chain has TRBV12-3 or TRBV12-4 and TRBJ1-1; D possibly corresponds to TRBD1 (5 bases). Trimming pared 6 bases from V and 3 bases from J, leaving 11 bases between. CDR3 length: 13 amino acids. The CDR3 nucleotides read TGTGCCAGCAGACCCAGGGTGGACACTGAAGCTTTCTTT. The encoded protein is CASRPRVDTEAFF.

This chain uses TRBV20-1 with TRBJ1-4; no definite D call. CDR1 and CDR2 from the germline V gene are DFQATT and SNEGSKA (reference sequence). V was clipped by 3 bases and J by 2 bases, with 7 bases between them. CDR3 length: 13 residues. The CDR3 reads CSASQSTNEKLFF. CDR3 nucleotide sequence: TGCAGTGCTAGTCAGTCGACTAATGAAAAACTGTTTTTT.

This clonotype was counted between two and nine times. CDR3 coding DNA: TGCGCCAGCAGCTTGGTAGCGGGAATCGATTCACCCCTCCACTTT. Amino acids: CASSLVAGIDSPLHF. V is TRBV5-1 and J is TRBJ1-6; D not certain. V was shortened by 0 bases and J by 8 bases, with 12 bases between the two germline ends. Looked up from germline, CDR1 is SGHRS and CDR2 is YFSETQ. CDR3 size: 15 residues.

Here the CDR3 reads CASSEVQGEGYTF. The CDR3 DNA reads TGCGCCAGCAGCGAGGTCCAGGGGGAAGGCTACACCTTC. V usage is TRBV5-1 and J usage is TRBJ1-2; 7 nucleotides match TRBD1. CDR3 length: 13 amino acids. V shed 4 bases, J shed 8 bases, and the junction held 8 bases outside the gene matches. Germline CDR1 reads SGHRS; CDR2 reads YFSETQ.

The chain carries TRBV5-4 and TRBJ2-5, with D hard to call. V was pared by 3 bases and J by 3 bases, with 9 bases between. In germline, CDR1 is SGHNT, CDR2 YYREEE (reference sequence). The CDR3 consists of 13 residues. The CDR3 is CASSSELEETQYF. CDR3 sequence (DNA): TGTGCCAGCAGCTCAGAATTGGAAGAGACCCAGTACTTC.

This clonotype was counted many times. The chain has TRBV12-3 or TRBV12-4 and TRBJ1-1; D uncertain. This CDR3 region has 14 residues. Trimming pared 4 bases from V and 7 bases from J, leaving 16 bases between. CDR3: CASSSADRGGEAFF. In nucleotides, the CDR3 is TGTGCCAGCAGTTCAGCCGATAGAGGCGGTGAAGCTTTCTTT.

This clonotype has just a few counts. The chain couples TRBV10-3 to TRBJ2-7; 8 nucleotides match TRBD2. Germline CDR1 and CDR2: ENHRY and SYGVKD. There are 15 residues in the CDR3. V lost 4 bases to trimming and J lost 5 bases; unmatched junction nucleotides: 10. CDR3 sequence reads: CAISGNSGTTHEQYV. The CDR3 region has the DNA TGTGCCATCAGTGGAAATAGCGGGACTACCCACGAGCAGTACGTC.

The sample holds one count of this clonotype. The chain carries TRBV5-1 and TRBJ1-1; D gene uncertain. This CDR3 contains 13 residues. CDR1 is SGHRS and CDR2 is YFSETQ in the germline V gene. V lost 2 bases to trimming and J lost 8 bases, with 13 bases between them. CDR3 region: CASSFLPAEEAFF. CDR3 coding DNA: TGCGCCAGCAGCTTTTTGCCAGCAGAAGAAGCTTTCTTT.